This T cell receptor (beta chain) stems from a study of technical replicates of blood from a few donors. The germline V gene encodes CDR1 MNHNS and CDR2 SASEGT. Deletions cut 0 bases from V and 2 bases from J, with 10 bases between. This CDR3 spans 15 amino acids. Method: immunoSEQ multiplex PCR; TCRdb's copy keeps in-frame clones and lacks some. The repertoire holds around 80,000 clones, with 98% as singletons. The chain uses TRBV6-1 and TRBJ1-1; D is unclear. The sequenced material came from T cells isolated from PBMCs. This receptor was taken from a human donor in good health. CDR3 protein: CASSEARHRNTEAFF. CDR3 DNA: TGTGCCAGCAGTGAAGCGCGCCACCGAAACACTGAAGCTTTCTTT.